These T cell receptor beta chains were read from a single sample in a study of T cell repertoires in cytomegalovirus infection. Each CDR3 protein gets one entry after TCRdb re-called the reads with MiXCR. The data show about 68,000 distinct CDR3 sequences, under 25% seen once. Which antigens these TCRs recognize remains unknown. Sequenced input: PBMCs, sequenced either directly or after in vitro stimulation (not recorded which). These receptors came from a human donor in good health (CMV status not recorded). Some clones in this sample may be carry-over from other donors' samples. Both conserved end residues are part of each CDR3. D genes are given only for firm matches. Only part of the rows carry a size: once, few, many, or a class if the clone is expanded.

d_call	clone_size	v_call	j_call	cdr3_nt	cdr3_aa
-	-	TRBV29-1	TRBJ2-3	TGCAGCGTTGAAAGGACACCTCGCACAGATACGCAGTATTTT	CSVERTPRTDTQYF
-	few	TRBV6-6	TRBJ1-2	TGTGCCAGCAGTGGCGCCGGGCTTAACTATGGCTACACCTTC	CASSGAGLNYGYTF
-	few	TRBV30	TRBJ2-3	TGTGCCTGGAGACTTAAGGGCCCCACAGATACGCAGTATTTT	CAWRLKGPTDTQYF
TRBD2	many	TRBV11-2	TRBJ2-3	TGTGCCAGCAGCTGGATTCGGACTAGCGGGAGGGCCTTGTCGCCAGATACGCAGTATTTT	CASSWIRTSGRALSPDTQYF
-	many	TRBV6-2/TRBV6-3	TRBJ2-1	TGTGCCAGCAGTTACTCGGGACTGTACAATGAGCAGTTCTTC	CASSYSGLYNEQFF
-	-	TRBV7-2	TRBJ2-2	TGTGCCAGCAGTCCGATGACTAGTAGAGCCAGGGAGCTGTTTTTT	CASSPMTSRARELFF
-	-	TRBV27	TRBJ1-6	TGTGCCAGCAGTTTATCAGGCCACAGCTCCTATAATTCACCCCTCCACTTT	CASSLSGHSSYNSPLHF
-	many	TRBV11-2	TRBJ1-3	TGTGCCAGCAGCTTAGTCGCTTCCTCTGGAAACACCATATATTTT	CASSLVASSGNTIYF
TRBD2	-	TRBV15	TRBJ2-7	TGTGCCGTCAAACTAGCGGTCTCCTACGAGCAGTACTTC	CAVKLAVSYEQYF
TRBD1	-	TRBV7-3	TRBJ2-7	TGTGCCAGCAGCAAAAACTCGGACAGGGGCTACGAGCAGTACTTC	CASSKNSDRGYEQYF
-	many	TRBV12-3/TRBV12-4	TRBJ2-7	TGTGCCTCTCGTTTTGGGGGCGCGAGGTTCGAGCAGTACTTC	CASRFGGARFEQYF
TRBD2	once	TRBV30	TRBJ2-3	TGTGCCTGGAGTCGGCTAGCGGGACCAGATACGCAGTATTTT	CAWSRLAGPDTQYF
-	-	TRBV6-2/TRBV6-3	TRBJ2-3	TGTGCCAGCAGGAAGAACACAGATACGCAGTATTTT	CASRKNTDTQYF
TRBD2	-	TRBV12-3/TRBV12-4	TRBJ2-3	TGTGCCAGCAGTTCCTGGACTAGCGGTCCCACAGATACGCAGTATTTT	CASSSWTSGPTDTQYF
-	-	TRBV20-1	TRBJ2-6	TGCAGTGCGAGAACCCCTGGGGCCAACGTCCTGACTTTC	CSARTPGANVLTF
-	few	TRBV11-2	TRBJ1-1	TGTGCCAGCAGCTTAGATAGCGCGCGGACTGAAGCTTTCTTT	CASSLDSARTEAFF
-	-	TRBV10-3	TRBJ1-2	TGTGCCATCAACGAGAACCAGGCCTCCTACACCTTC	CAINENQASYTF
-	few	TRBV5-8	TRBJ2-1	TGTGCCAGCAGCTTGGGCCGGACGCGGTACAATGAGCAGTTCTTC	CASSLGRTRYNEQFF
TRBD2	few	TRBV27	TRBJ2-5	TGTGCCAGCAGTGGGACTAGCGGGCTCAGGGAGACCCAGTACTTC	CASSGTSGLRETQYF
-	many	TRBV11-2	TRBJ2-2	TGTGCCAGCACAAACCGGGACACCGGGGAGCTGTTTTTT	CASTNRDTGELFF